The present T cell receptor beta chain was sequenced within a study of T-cell memory formation after mild COVID-19 (dated by TCRdb to the early 2020s). About the study as a whole: TCR sequence clusters from the two donors were largely donor specific. Longitudinal TCRalpha and TCRbeta repertoire sequencing tracked T-cell clones expanding and contracting after mild COVID-19 in a couple of donors. The cohort was made up of two young adult volunteers, one female and one male, who were previously healthy.

The investigation overall reported the following: The study covered only two mild cases, and larger cohorts including severe cases with pre-infection samples were considered necessary. Some responding clones were detected in pre-infection memory, which suggested that pre-existing cross-reactive memory T cells had joined the SARS-CoV-2 response. Clones contracting from day 15 to 85 had balanced CD4/CD8 phenotypes, while a second wave expanding from day 15 to 37 was biased towards CD4+. SARS-CoV-2 specificity was not confirmed for the second-wave clones peaking on day 37. Contracting CD4+ clones were found mainly in CM and EM memory subsets, while CD8+ clones were enriched in EMRA.

Ficoll-Paque density gradient centrifugation was the method used to isolate PBMCs. The instrument given in TCRdb is Illumina NovaSeq 6000. TCRalpha and TCRbeta cDNA libraries were constructed by 5'RACE with constant-segment primers, with sample barcodes and unique molecular identifiers being introduced. Trizol reagent was used to extract RNA from every sample. Library amplification was performed in two PCR steps, and a second sample barcode and Illumina TruSeq adapters were introduced in the second step. Libraries were sequenced on an Illumina NovaSeq with 2 x 150 bp paired-end reads. Per the source publication's procedure: The reads were demultiplexed and collapsed into UMI-guided consensus sequences using migec v1.2.7. Using mixcr v2.1.11, UMI consensuses were aligned to TRA and TRB V and J templates and then assembled into clonotypes. A clonotype was counted as expanded or contracted only when both edgeR and NoisET called the clonotype significant, with the noise models trained on biological replicates. edgeR calls used a false discovery rate-adjusted p below 0.01 and a log2 fold-change threshold of 1. As an exploratory analysis of dynamics, PCA with hierarchical clustering was applied to max-normalized trajectories of the 1000 most abundant clonotypes. The CD4 or CD8 phenotype of responding clones was assigned using the separately sequenced CD4+ and CD8+ repertoires. The raw public reads went through TCRdb reprocessing: fastp at Q25, MiXCR clone calling, in-frame beta chains kept. Under each unique CDR3 protein, matching rows form one entry showing the most common genes and DNA. It is TCRdb's table, rather than the study itself, that gives the V and J calls and clone size. For this sample the table gives about 340,000 distinct CDR3 sequences, of which roughly 13% were detected only once. The top ten constitute about 21% of the sample.

The sample holds a few counts of this clonotype. It has no known antigen specificity. Base quality data are lacking; no much larger clone is found one base away. In the germline V gene, CDR1 corresponds to SGHRS and CDR2 to YFSETQ. The V and J ends are trimmed by 0 bases and 1 base, leaving 7 bases between them. Including the terminal cysteine and phenylalanine, the CDR3 comprises 14 residues. Only the CDR3 part of the read is kept: 42 bases, read in frame from the first base. The TCR comes from a man between 18 and 29 years old who had mild COVID-19 (a few samples of this study predate the infection). The sample titles of this study are shuffled in the database, so cell type and time point are left out; the donor was told from shared clones. Recombination joined TRBV5-1 with TRBJ1-1, with no confidently assigned D gene. Sequencing was carried out using PBMCs or a T cell subset sorted from them (not recorded which). The bases read TGCGCCAGCAGCTTGGATGGGCGGAACACTGAAGCTTTCTTT. Its protein reads: CASSLDGRNTEAFF.